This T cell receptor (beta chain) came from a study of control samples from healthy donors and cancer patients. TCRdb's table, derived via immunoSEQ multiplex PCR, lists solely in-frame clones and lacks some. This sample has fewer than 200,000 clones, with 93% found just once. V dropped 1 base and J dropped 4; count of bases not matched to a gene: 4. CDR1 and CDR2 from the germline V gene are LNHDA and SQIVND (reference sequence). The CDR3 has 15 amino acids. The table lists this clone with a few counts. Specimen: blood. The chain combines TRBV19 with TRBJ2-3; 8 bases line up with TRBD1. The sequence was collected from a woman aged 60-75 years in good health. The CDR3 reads CASSIGSQGADTQYF. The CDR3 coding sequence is TGTGCCAGTAGTATAGGGTCACAGGGGGCAGATACGCAGTATTTT.